The 14 T cell receptor beta chains below all came from one sample that was sequenced in a study of blood T cell repertoires in COVID-19. The repertoire was sequenced with immunoSEQ multiplex PCR; TCRdb's copy has only in-frame clones and lacks some. The sample holds more than 250,000 clones, about four fifths seen once. The sample comprised peripheral blood. These receptors were taken from a woman aged 45-59 years with acute or convalescent COVID-19.

The V and J genes are TRBV12-5 and TRBJ1-4; no clear D. This CDR3 spans 14 amino acids. Germline CDR1 LGHNT, CDR2 FRNRAP. The ends were cut back, 5 bases at V and 4 bases at J, with 11 bases in the middle. The chain's CDR3 is CASGTGNGNEKLFF. CDR3 DNA: TGTGCTAGTGGTACCGGGAACGGTAATGAAAAACTGTTTTTT.

The rearrangement links TRBV10-1 to TRBJ1-3; TRBD1 agrees at 9 bases. From germline, CDR1 is WNHNN and CDR2 SYGVQD (reference sequence). V gave up 0 bases and J gave up 7 bases; unmatched junction bases: 16. The CDR3 has 19 amino acids. CDR3 loop: CASSESRDRVRGSENTIYF. The CDR3 nucleotides are TGCGCCAGCAGTGAGTCTCGGGACAGGGTAAGAGGGAGCGAGAACACCATATATTTT.

The chain uses TRBV5-4 and TRBJ2-1, with 11 bases lining up with TRBD2. This CDR3 spans 16 amino acids. Germline CDR1 SGHNT, CDR2 YYREEE (reference sequence). Trimming took 4 bases from V and 3 from J; bases not matched to a gene: 6. The CDR3 nucleotides read TGTGCCAGCAGCCTAACTAGCGGGAGTGACTACAATGAGCAGTTCTTC. Encoded protein: CASSLTSGSDYNEQFF.

The chain couples TRBV6-5 to TRBJ1-2, with D unresolved. CDR3 length equals 15 residues. Trimming stripped 0 bases from V and 8 bases from J, with 16 bases between. Germline-derived CDR1 and CDR2 are MNHEY and SVGAGI. The CDR3 DNA reads TGTGCCAGCAGTTACTCCCTAGGCGGTCCGAGAGGCTACACCTTC. This encodes CASSYSLGGPRGYTF.

The CDR3 here is CASSPRTGGRDTQYF. The CDR3 bases are TGTGCCAGCAGCCCCCGGACAGGGGGTCGGGACACCCAGTACTTC. The chain carries TRBV3-1 (or the pseudogene TRBV3-2) and TRBJ2-4, with 10 bases identical to TRBD1. The V segment lost 4 bases and the J segment 13 bases; nucleotides outside the gene matches: 13. This CDR3 has 15 amino acids. Germline V CDR1 and CDR2: LGHDT, YNNKEL (reference sequence).

The chain carries TRBV9 and TRBJ2-3; 7 bases map to TRBD2. The junction had 5 bases not matched to a gene; V was cut back by 0 bases and J by 1 base. The CDR3 has 16 amino acids. Germline lookup yields CDR1 SGDLS and CDR2 YYNGEE. Written as DNA, the CDR3 is TGTGCCAGCAGCGTAGCTATAAGCGGGGGCACAGATACGCAGTATTTT. This codes for CASSVAISGGTDTQYF.

This chain connects TRBV6-5 to TRBJ2-1; possibly TRBD2 for D (6 bases). Germline values: CDR1 MNHEY, CDR2 SVGAGI. V lost 6 bases and J lost 5, with 14 bases in between. The CDR3 runs 14 residues. This chain's CDR3 is CASRSGTGDNEQFF. The CDR3 DNA sequence: TGTGCCAGCAGATCCGGGACTGGGGACAATGAGCAGTTCTTC.

The V gene is TRBV7-6, the J gene TRBJ2-7; maybe TRBD1 (6 bases). The V gene lost 4 bases and the J gene lost 4 bases, with 14 bases spanning the gap. CDR3 size: 14 residues. The V gene's germline CDR1 is SGHVS and CDR2 FNYEAQ. CDR3 loop: CASSSTPGVYEQYF. In nucleotides, the CDR3 is TGTGCCAGCAGCTCCACGCCAGGGGTTTACGAGCAGTACTTC.

CDR3 protein: CASSPLGVDTEAFF. CDR3 sequence (DNA): TGTGCCAGCAGCCCTCTGGGCGTGGACACTGAAGCTTTCTTT. V and J are TRBV7-8 and TRBJ1-1; D not certain. The CDR3 is 14 amino acids. The V gene's germline CDR1 is SGHVS and CDR2 FQNEAQ. Trimming stripped 5 bases from V and 3 bases from J, with 13 bases between.

The chain combines TRBV7-9 with TRBJ2-7; 12 bases are a match to TRBD1. Germline V lookup: CDR1 SEHNR, CDR2 FQNEAQ (reference sequence). The CDR3 covers 14 residues. Germline trimming cut 3 bases from V and 6 bases from J; bases unmatched to any gene: 3. The CDR3: CASSFPGQGAEQYV. The CDR3 region has the DNA TGTGCCAGCAGCTTTCCGGGACAGGGGGCCGAGCAGTACGTC.

The V call is TRBV5-4, the J call TRBJ1-2; D is ambiguous. Deletions cut 0 bases from V and 1 base from J, with 7 bases between. Germline CDR1 SGHNT, CDR2 YYREEE (reference sequence). CDR3 length equals 14 residues. This chain's CDR3 is CASSLDPHNYGYTF. Here the CDR3 DNA reads TGTGCCAGCAGCTTGGATCCCCATAACTATGGCTACACCTTC. Together with reference TRBV5-4 and TRBJ1-2, the CDR3 gives the full variable domain: ETGVTQSPTHLIKTRGQQVTLRCSSQSGHNTVSWYQQALGQGPQFIFQYYREEENGRGNFPPRFSGLQFPNYSSELNVNALELDDSALYLCASSLDPHNYGYTFGSGTRLTVV.

The chain links TRBV9 to TRBJ2-7; TRBD1 aligns across 8 bases. Germline V CDR1 and CDR2: SGDLS, YYNGEE. The CDR3 length is 15 residues. The ends lost 0 bases at V and 2 bases at J; junction bases unmatched: 4. CDR3 sequence reads: CASSVEGTGPYEQYF. CDR3 sequence (DNA): TGTGCCAGCAGCGTAGAAGGGACAGGTCCCTACGAGCAGTACTTC.

The chain links TRBV27 to TRBJ2-2, with D perhaps TRBD2 (6 bases). This CDR3 contains 13 residues. Trimming shortened V by 5 bases and J by 6 bases, and 10 bases separated the two germline ends. The V gene's germline CDR1 is MNHEY and CDR2 SMNVEV (reference sequence). The CDR3 DNA sequence: TGTGCCAGCAGTCTAGGGGAGGCCGGGGAGCTGTTTTTT. It specifies CASSLGEAGELFF.

This chain uses TRBV14 with TRBJ2-2; possibly TRBD2 for D (5 bases). CDR3 length: 13 residues. Per germline, CDR1 SGHDN and CDR2 FVKESK. Trimming shortened V by 7 bases and J by 6 bases, and 12 bases separated the two germline ends. CDR3 in amino acids: CASMRDRSGELFF. CDR3 coding DNA: TGTGCCAGCATGAGGGATCGGTCCGGGGAGCTGTTTTTT.